Listed here is a single T cell receptor (beta chain). This CDR3 is built from 13 residues. Trimming stripped 6 bases from V and 0 bases from J, with 6 bases between. Germline V gene data show CDR1 as MNHNS and CDR2 as SASEGT. Both 60 Vbeta primers and 13 Jbeta primers went into the PCR. Original analysis: The authors later counted tens of millions of unique TCR beta chains, 9.5 million to 13 million of them shared. TCRdb keeps only in-frame clones here, not all; method: immunoSEQ multiplex PCR. The V and J calls and the clone size are those of that table, but D and trimming were determined from the DNA. Among some 97,000 clones, roughly three quarters were seen once, and the ten largest hold 4%. The data derive from a study of cytomegalovirus exposure and HLA in healthy donors.

The chain uses TRBV6-1 and TRBJ1-3, with no clear D. Specimen: PBMCs. This receptor was taken from a woman aged 50 to 60 in good health and CMV-seropositive. The CDR3 spells CASRRFSGNTIYF. The CDR3 coding sequence is TGTGCCAGCAGACGGTTCTCTGGAAACACCATATATTTT.